This T cell receptor beta chain was sequenced in a study of radiotherapy plus CTLA-4 blockade in lung cancer. The CDR3 length is 14 residues. V lost 2 bases and J 2 bases, leaving 9 bases between the germline ends. Germline CDR1 and CDR2: KGHSH and LQKENI. Measured with immunoSEQ multiplex PCR; TCRdb has only the in-frame clones, and not every one. The table shows 55,000 to 80,000 clones, with 78% occurring only once. The starting material was peripheral blood, obtained from a patient treated with radiotherapy plus ipilimumab. The rearrangement links TRBV18 to TRBJ2-5; tentatively, D is TRBD2 (6 bases). This sequence was found in a human donor with non-small cell lung cancer who had a complete response to radiotherapy plus ipilimumab. For the CDR3, the DNA is TGTGCCAGCTCACCAGAGGAGGGTCAAGAGACCCAGTACTTC. Amino acid sequence: CASSPEEGQETQYF. Variable domain in full (rest from reference TRBV18 and TRBJ2-5): NAGVMQNPRHLVRRRGQEARLRCSPMKGHSHVYWYRQLPEEGLKFMVYLQKENIIDESGMPKERFSAEFPKEGPSILRIQQVVRGDSAAYFCASSPEEGQETQYFGPGTRLLVL.